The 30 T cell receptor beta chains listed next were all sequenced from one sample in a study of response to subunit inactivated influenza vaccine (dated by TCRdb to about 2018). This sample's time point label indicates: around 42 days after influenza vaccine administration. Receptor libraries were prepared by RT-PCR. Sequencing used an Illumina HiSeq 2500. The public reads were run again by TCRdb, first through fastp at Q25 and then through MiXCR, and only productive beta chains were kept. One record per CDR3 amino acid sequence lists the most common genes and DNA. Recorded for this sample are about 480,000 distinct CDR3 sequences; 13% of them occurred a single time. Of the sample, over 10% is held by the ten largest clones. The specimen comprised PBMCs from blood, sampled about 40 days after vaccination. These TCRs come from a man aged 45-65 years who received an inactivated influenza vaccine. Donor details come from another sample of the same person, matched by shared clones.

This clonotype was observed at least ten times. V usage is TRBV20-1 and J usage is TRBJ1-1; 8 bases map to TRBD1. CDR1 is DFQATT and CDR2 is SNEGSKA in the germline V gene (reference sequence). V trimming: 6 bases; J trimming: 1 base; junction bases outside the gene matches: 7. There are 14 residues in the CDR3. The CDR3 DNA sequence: TGCAGTGCCCTGACAGGGGAAGGGAACACTGAAGCTTTCTTT. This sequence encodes CSALTGEGNTEAFF.

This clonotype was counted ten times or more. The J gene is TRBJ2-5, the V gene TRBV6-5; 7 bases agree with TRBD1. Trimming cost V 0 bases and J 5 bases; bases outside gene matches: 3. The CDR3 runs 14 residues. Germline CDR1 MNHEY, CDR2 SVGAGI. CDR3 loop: CASSYSTGPETQYF. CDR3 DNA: TGTGCCAGCAGTTACTCGACAGGGCCCGAGACCCAGTACTTC.

This CDR3 is CASSFTQVETQFF. The CDR3 DNA reads as TGTGCCAGCAGTTTCACTCAAGTCGAGACCCAGTTCTTC. The rearrangement uses TRBV6-5 and TRBJ2-5; D is undetermined. With the DNA end fitting TRBJ2-1 better, the J assignment may be wrong. This CDR3 has 13 amino acids. CDR1 is MNHEY and CDR2 is SVGAGI in the germline V gene.

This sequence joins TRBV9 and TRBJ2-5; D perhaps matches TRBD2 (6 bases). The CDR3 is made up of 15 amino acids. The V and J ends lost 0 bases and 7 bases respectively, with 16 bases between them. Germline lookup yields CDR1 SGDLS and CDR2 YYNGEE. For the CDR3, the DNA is TGTGCCAGCAGCGTAGAAAGGAGGAGGGGCTCGACCCAGTACTTC. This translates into CASSVERRRGSTQYF.

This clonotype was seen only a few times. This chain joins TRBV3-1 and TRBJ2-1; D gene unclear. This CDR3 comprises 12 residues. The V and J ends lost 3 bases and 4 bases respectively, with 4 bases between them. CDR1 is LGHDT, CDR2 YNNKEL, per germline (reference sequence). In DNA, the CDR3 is TGTGCCAGCAGCCACAATTACAATGAGCAGTTCTTC. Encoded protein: CASSHNYNEQFF.

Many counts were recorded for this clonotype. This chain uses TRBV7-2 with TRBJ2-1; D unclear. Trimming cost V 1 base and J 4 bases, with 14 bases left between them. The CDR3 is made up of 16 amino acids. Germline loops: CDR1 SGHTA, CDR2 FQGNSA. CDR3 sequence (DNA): TGTGCCAGCAGCTTAGTAGTGCGTGTCAAGTACAATGAGCAGTTCTTC. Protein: CASSLVVRVKYNEQFF.

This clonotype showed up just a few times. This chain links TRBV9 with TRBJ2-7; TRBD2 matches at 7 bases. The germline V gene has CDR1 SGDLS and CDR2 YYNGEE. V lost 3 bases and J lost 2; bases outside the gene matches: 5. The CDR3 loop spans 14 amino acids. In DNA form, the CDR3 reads TGTGCCAGCAGCGCCCTGGCGGGGGCCTACGAGCAGTACTTC. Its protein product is CASSALAGAYEQYF.

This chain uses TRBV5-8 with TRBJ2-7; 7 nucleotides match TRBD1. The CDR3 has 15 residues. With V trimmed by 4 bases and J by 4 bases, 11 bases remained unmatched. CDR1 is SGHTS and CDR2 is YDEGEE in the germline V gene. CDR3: CASSPPNRGDYEQYF. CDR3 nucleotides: TGTGCCAGCAGCCCCCCAAACAGGGGAGATTACGAGCAGTACTTC. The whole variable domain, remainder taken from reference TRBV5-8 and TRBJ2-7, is EAGVTQSPTHLIKTRGQQATLRCSPISGHTSVYWYQQALGLGLQFLLWYDEGEERNRGNFPPRFSGRQFPNYSSELNVNALELEDSALYLCASSPPNRGDYEQYFGPGTRLTVT.

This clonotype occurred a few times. DNA of the CDR3: TGTGCTATCAGCTCCGGACCGTTTGTGACTGAAGCTTTCTTT. Amino acid sequence: CAISSGPFVTEAFF. V and J are TRBV11-2 and TRBJ1-1, with unresolved D. CDR3 size: 14 residues. Per germline, CDR1 SGHAT and CDR2 FQNNGV.

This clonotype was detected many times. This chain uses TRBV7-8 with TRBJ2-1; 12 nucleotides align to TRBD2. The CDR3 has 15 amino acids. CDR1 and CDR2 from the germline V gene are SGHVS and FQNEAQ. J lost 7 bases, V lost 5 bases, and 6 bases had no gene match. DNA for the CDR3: TGTGCCAGCAGCCCTAGCGGGGGGGCCAGTAATGAGCAGTTCTTC. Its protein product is CASSPSGGASNEQFF.

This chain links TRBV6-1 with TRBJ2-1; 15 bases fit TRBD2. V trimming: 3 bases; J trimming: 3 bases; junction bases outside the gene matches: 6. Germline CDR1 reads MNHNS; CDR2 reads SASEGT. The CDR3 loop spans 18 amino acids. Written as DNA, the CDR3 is TGTGCCAGCAGTGAGGGACTAGCGGGAGGAGGGCTCTACAATGAGCAGTTCTTC. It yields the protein CASSEGLAGGGLYNEQFF.

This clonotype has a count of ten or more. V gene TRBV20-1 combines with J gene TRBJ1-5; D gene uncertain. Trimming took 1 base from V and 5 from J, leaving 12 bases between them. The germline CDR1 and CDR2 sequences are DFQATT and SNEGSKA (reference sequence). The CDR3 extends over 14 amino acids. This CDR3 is CSARVYDLYQPQHF. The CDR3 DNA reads TGCAGTGCTAGAGTATATGATCTTTATCAGCCCCAGCATTTT.

DNA of the CDR3: TGCAGTGCTAGAGGGGGTTTTAGCAATCAGCCCCAGCATTTT. It specifies CSARGGFSNQPQHF. V gene TRBV20-1 combines with J gene TRBJ1-5, with D unclear. Germline assignment: CDR1 DFQATT and CDR2 SNEGSKA (reference sequence). V was trimmed by 1 base and J by 0 bases, leaving 7 bases between them. The length of the CDR3 is 14 residues.

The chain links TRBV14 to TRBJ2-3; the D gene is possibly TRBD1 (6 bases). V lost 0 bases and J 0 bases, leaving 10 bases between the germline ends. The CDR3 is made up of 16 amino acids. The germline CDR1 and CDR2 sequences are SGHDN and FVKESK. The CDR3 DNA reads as TGTGCCAGCAGCCAAGATCGGACAGCGAGCACAGATACGCAGTATTTT. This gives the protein CASSQDRTASTDTQYF.

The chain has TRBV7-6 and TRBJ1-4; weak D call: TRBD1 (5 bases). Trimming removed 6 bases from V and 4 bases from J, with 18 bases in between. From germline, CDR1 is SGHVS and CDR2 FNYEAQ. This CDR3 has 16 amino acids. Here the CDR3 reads CASSPDGRQGNEKLFF. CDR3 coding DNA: TGTGCCAGCAGTCCCGACGGGAGGCAGGGTAATGAAAAACTGTTTTTT.

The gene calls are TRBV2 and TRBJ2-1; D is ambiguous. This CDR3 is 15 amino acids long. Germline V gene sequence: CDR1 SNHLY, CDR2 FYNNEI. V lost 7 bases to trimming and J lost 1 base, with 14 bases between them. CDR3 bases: TGTGCCAGCACCGAAATCGTGGAGTCCTACAATGAGCAGTTCTTC. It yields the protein CASTEIVESYNEQFF.

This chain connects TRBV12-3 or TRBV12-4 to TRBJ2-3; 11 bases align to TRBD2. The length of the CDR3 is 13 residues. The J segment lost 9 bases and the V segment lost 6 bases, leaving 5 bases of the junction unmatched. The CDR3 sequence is CASRIAGGPTQYF. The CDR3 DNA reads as TGTGCCAGCAGAATAGCGGGAGGGCCCACGCAGTATTTT.

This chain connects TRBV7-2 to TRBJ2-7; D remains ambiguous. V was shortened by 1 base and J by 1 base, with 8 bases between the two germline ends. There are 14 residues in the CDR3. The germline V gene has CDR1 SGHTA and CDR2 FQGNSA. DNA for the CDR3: TGTGCCAGCAGCTTAGACCAGCGTTCCTACGAGCAGTACTTC. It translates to CASSLDQRSYEQYF.

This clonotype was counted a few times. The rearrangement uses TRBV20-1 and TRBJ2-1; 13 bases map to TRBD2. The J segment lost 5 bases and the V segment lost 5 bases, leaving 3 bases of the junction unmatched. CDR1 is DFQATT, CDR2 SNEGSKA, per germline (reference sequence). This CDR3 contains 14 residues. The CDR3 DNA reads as TGCAGTGCTTTAACTAGCGGGAGGGACAATGAGCAGTTCTTC. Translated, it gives CSALTSGRDNEQFF.

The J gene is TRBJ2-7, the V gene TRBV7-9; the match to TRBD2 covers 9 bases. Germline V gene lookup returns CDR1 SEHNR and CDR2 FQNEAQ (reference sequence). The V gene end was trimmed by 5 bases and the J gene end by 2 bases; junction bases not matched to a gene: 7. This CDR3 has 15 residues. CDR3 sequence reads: CASSQGLARTYEQYF. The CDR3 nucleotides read TGTGCCAGCAGCCAGGGACTAGCTCGTACCTACGAGCAGTACTTC.

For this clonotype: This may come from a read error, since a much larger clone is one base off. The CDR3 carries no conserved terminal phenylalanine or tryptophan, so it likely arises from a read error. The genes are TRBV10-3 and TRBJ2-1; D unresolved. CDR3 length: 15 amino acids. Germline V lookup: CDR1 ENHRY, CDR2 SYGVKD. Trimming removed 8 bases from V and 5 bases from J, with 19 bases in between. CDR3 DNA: TGTGCCATCGCATCGTCTGGGGAACGTAACAATGAGCAGTTCTTG. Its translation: CAIASSGERNNEQFL.

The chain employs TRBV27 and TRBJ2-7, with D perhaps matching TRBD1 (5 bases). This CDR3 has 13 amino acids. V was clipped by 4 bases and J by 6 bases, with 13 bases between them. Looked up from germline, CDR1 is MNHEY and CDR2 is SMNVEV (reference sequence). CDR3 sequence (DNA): TGTGCCAGCAGTTGGAAGCCAGGGCGCGAGCAGTACTTC. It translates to CASSWKPGREQYF.

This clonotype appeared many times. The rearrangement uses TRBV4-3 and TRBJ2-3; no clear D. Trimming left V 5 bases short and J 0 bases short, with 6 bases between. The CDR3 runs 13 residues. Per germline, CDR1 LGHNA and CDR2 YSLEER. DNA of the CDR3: TGCGCCAGCAGCGAATACAGCACAGATACGCAGTATTTT. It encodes CASSEYSTDTQYF.

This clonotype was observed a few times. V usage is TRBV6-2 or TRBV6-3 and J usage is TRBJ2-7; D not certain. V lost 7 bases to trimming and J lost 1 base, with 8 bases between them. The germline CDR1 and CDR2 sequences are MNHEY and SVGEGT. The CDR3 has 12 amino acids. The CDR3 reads CASNQLSYEQYF. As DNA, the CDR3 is TGTGCCAGCAATCAACTATCCTACGAGCAGTACTTC.

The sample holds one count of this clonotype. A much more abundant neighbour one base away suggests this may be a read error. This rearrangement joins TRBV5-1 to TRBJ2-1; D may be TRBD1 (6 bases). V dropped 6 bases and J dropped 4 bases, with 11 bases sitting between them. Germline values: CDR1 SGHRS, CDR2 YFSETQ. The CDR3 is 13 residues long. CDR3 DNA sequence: TGCGCCAGCATCACGGACAGTTACAATGAGCAGTTCTTC. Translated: CASITDSYNEQFF. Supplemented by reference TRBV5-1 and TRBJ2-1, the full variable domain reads KAGVTQTPRYLIKTRGQQVTLSCSPISGHRSVSWYQQTPGQGLQFLFEYFSETQRNKGNFPGRFSGRQFSNSRSEMNVSTLELGDSALYLCASITDSYNEQFFGPGTRLTVL.

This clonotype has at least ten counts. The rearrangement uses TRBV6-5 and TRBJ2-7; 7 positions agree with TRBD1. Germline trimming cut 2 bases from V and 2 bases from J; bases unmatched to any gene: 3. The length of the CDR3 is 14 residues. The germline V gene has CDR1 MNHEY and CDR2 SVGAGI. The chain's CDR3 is CASSYRQGPYEQYF. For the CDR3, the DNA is TGTGCCAGCAGTTACCGACAGGGTCCCTACGAGCAGTACTTC.

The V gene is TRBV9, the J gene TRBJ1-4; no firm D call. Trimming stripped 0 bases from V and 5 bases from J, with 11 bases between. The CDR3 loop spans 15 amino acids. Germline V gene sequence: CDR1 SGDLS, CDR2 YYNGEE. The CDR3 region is CASSVVGGFNEKLFF. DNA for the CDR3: TGTGCCAGCAGCGTAGTGGGCGGATTCAATGAAAAACTGTTTTTT.

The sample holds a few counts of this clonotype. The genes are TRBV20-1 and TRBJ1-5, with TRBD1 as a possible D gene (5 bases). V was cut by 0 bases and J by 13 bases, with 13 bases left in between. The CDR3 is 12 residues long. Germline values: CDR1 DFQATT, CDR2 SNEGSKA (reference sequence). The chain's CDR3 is CSARDKGTGQHF. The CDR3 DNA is TGCAGTGCTAGAGATAAGGGGACGGGGCAGCATTTT.

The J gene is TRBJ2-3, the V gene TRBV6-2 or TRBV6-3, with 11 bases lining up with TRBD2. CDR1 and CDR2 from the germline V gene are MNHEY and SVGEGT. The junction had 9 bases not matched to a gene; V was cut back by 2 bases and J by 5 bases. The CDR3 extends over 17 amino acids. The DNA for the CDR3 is TGTGCCAGCAGTTACATAGCGGGGGGGCTTAGGGAAGATACGCAGTATTTT. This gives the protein CASSYIAGGLREDTQYF.

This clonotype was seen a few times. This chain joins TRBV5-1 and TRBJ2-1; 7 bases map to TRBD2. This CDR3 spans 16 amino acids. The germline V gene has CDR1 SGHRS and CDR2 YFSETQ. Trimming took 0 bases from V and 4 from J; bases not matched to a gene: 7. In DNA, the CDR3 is TGCGCCAGCAGCTTGGGCCCGCGGGAGCTTTACAATGAGCAGTTCTTC. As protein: CASSLGPRELYNEQFF. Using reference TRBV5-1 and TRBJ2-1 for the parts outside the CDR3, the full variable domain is KAGVTQTPRYLIKTRGQQVTLSCSPISGHRSVSWYQQTPGQGLQFLFEYFSETQRNKGNFPGRFSGRQFSNSRSEMNVSTLELGDSALYLCASSLGPRELYNEQFFGPGTRLTVL.